This TCR beta chain was identified in a study of cytomegalovirus exposure and HLA in healthy donors. Points from the study as a whole: There was a cluster of highly shared sequence variants that was likely a sequencing artifact. There were some public TCRs occurring in many donors, but most TCR sequences were rare. Another analysis was done later, and it associated approximately 18,000 TCR beta sequences with HLA alleles at 0.05 false discovery rate.

Researchers ran the PCR with 60 Vbeta and 13 Jbeta primers. Under the authors' procedure: The authors later counted roughly 79 million unique TCR beta chains, approximately 12 million of them shared. Data came from immunoSEQ multiplex PCR; TCRdb stores just in-frame clones and leaves some out. Clonal size and the V and J genes are those of that table, whereas D and trimming came from the DNA. Of 78,000 or so clones listed, approximately 84% are singletons. Trimming stripped 3 bases from V and 4 bases from J, with 13 bases between. This CDR3 is built from 14 residues. CDR1 and CDR2 from the germline V gene are SGDLS and YYNGEE. This clone occurred a few times. The antigen is unknown.

This TCR was recovered from a woman aged 50 to 60 in good health and CMV-seronegative. The chain joins TRBV9 to TRBJ1-2; tentative D call: TRBD1 (5 bases). Source material: PBMCs. The CDR3 DNA reads TGTGCCAGCAGCGGGAGACAGCGCGGCTATGGCTACACCTTC. This gives the protein CASSGRQRGYGYTF.